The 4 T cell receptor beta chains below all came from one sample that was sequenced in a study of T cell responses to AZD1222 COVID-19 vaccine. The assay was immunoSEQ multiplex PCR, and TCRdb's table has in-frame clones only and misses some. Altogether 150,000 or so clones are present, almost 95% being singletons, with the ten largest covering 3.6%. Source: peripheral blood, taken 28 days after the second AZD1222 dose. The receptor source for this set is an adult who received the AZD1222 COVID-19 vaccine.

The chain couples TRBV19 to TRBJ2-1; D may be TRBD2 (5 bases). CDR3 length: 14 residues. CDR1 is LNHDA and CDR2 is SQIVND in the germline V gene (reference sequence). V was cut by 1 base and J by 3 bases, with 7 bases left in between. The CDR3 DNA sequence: TGTGCCAGTAGTATAGCGGGAATCTACAATGAGCAGTTCTTC. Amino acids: CASSIAGIYNEQFF.

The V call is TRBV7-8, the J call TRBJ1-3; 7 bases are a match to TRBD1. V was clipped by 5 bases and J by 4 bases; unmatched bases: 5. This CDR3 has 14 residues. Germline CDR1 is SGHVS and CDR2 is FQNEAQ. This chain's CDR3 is CASSPTGLGNTIYF. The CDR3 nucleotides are TGTGCCAGCAGCCCGACAGGGTTAGGAAACACCATATATTTT.

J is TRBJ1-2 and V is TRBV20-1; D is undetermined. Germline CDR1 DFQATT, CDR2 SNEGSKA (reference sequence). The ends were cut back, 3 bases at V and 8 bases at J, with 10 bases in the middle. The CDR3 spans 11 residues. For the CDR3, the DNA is TGCAGTGCTAGTATGGACGCGGGCTACACCTTC. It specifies CSASMDAGYTF.

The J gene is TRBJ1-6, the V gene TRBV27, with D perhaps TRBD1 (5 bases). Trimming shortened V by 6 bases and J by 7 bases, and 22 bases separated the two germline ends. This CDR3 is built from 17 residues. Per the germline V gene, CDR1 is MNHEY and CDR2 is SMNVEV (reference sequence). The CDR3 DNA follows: TGTGCCAGCAGCCTGGCTTTAGGGGATTCGGGAAATTCACCCCTCCACTTT. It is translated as CASSLALGDSGNSPLHF.